This TCR beta chain appears in the sequencing data of a study of T cells in Graves' hyperthyroidism and ophthalmopathy (dated by TCRdb to about 2019). For the wider study: Peripheral blood was sampled at the time of initial diagnosis, prior to any treatment. To identify distinguishing TCR V-J signatures, a discovery cohort of 90 to 100 patients was used, comprising 40 to 45 with Graves' ophthalmopathy and 57 with stable Graves' hyperthyroidism. An independent validation cohort of around 20 hyperthyroidism patients and 17 patients who later progressed to ophthalmopathy tested prospective prediction of ophthalmopathy. The 100 discovery patients were divided at random into training and test sets in a 7:3 ratio. Thyroid tissue and blood T-cell repertoires from six Graves' hyperthyroidism patients were also compared in the study. After blood sampling, hyperthyroidism patients were treated with methimazole at a starting dose of 30 mg daily, and ophthalmopathy patients were treated with high-dose intravenous methylprednisolone. According to the paper, TCR Vbeta CDR3 sequencing was carried out on some 140 peripheral blood samples, which came from 40 to 45 ophthalmopathy, 75 or so hyperthyroidism and about 17 progressor patients. What the authors observed across the whole study: No statistical method was used to fix the sample size in advance, and group allocation was not hidden from the investigators. A model built on a 13 V-J signature distinguished ophthalmopathy from stable hyperthyroidism, reaching 85% to 90% sensitivity and about 81% specificity in cross-validation and 80%/75% in testing. Most expanded thyroid clonotypes (frequency above 0.001) were also detected in blood, suggesting blood repertoires may reflect thyroid immune responses. In validation, progression to ophthalmopathy was predicted by the model with 70.59% sensitivity and 72% to 80% specificity, a median of roughly 6 months before onset.

Amplification of TCR beta CDR3 regions was carried out from RNA transcripts. For the first round of RT-PCR on the TCR CDR3, the HTBI primer set was used together with the Qiagen OneStep RT-PCR kit. Libraries were constructed in a second round of multiplex PCR, after which size selection and purification were performed. The libraries were sequenced on an Illumina HiSeq2000 using paired-end 100 bp reads. The study's processing was this. SOAPnuke was used to process the raw data, with reads discarded if the reads contained adapters or uncalled bases, had a mean Phred below 15, or lacked an exact constant-primer or identifier match. High-quality paired reads were merged with COPE v1.2.5, and unique nucleotide sequences were defined as clonotypes. Clonotypes were aligned to IMGT TRBV, TRBD and TRBJ reference segments using MiTCR v1.1. Only V-J combinations with frequency above 0.0001, covering roughly 99% of repertoires, were analysed. A TCS score was defined as the ratio between F50 (clonal expansion) and ExV (chaos), using BLOSUM62-based TCRdist between CDR3 peptides within each V-J. Welch's t-statistics and random forest reduced 514 V-J features to under 15, which were used in a naive Bayes classifier (R e1071). The public reads were reanalyzed by TCRdb: fastp trimming at Q25, MiXCR alignment, in-frame beta chains only. Records with the same CDR3 protein are collapsed into one entry carrying the most frequent genes and DNA. The V and J calls and clone size are TCRdb's, not the authors'. This sample has roughly 630,000 distinct CDR3 sequences in its table, and around 16% of those were observed once. The biggest ten clones account for 7.3% of the sample.

This clonotype was seen ten or more times. Its antigen remains undetermined. No base qualities exist here, and no much larger clone lies one base off it. Graves' hyperthyroidism was defined as stable when no progression to ophthalmopathy occurred over 18 months of follow-up. The hyperthyroidism patients were between 18 and 65 years old and newly diagnosed, with a disease duration of less than 2 months. Any patient with an uncontrolled infection, another autoimmune disease, pregnancy or lactation was excluded. Diagnoses were based on clinical symptoms, serum thyroxine and TRAb, thyroid ultrasound and orbital computed tomography. PBMCs were isolated from roughly 10 ml of fresh peripheral blood by Ficoll-Paque density gradient centrifugation. Trizol reagent was used to extract total RNA, and RNA quality was then checked on an Agilent 2100 Bioanalyzer. From the cysteine up to the phenylalanine, the CDR3 has a length of 15 residues. Kept here is only the CDR3 DNA, which spans 45 bases and is read in frame from base 1. Trimming costs V 4 bases and J 7 bases, and their ends lie 21 bases apart. The germline V gene yields SGHRS for CDR1 and YFSETQ for CDR2.

Specimen: blood. The rearrangement joined TRBV5-1 to TRBJ2-7, and possibly TRBD2, on 6 matching bases. The receptor was derived from a woman aged 30 to 39 with Graves' hyperthyroidism. Here the CDR3 is given as CASSPSSDPEPEQYF. The DNA is TGCGCCAGCAGCCCTTCTAGCGATCCAGAGCCGGAGCAGTACTTC.